The 10 T cell receptor beta chains listed next were all sequenced from one sample in a study of CD8 T cells in Susac syndrome. With random hexamers, reverse transcription was performed on about 0.5 to 1 ug of RNA. TCRdb reprocessed the immunoSEQ multiplex PCR reads via MiXCR and lists one record per CDR3 protein. Here the sample spans approximately 300,000 distinct CDR3 sequences, 85% being singletons. Sample: CD8+ T cells from PBMCs. Receptor source: a human donor with multiple sclerosis.

This chain joins TRBV4-3 and TRBJ1-3; D is perhaps TRBD1 (5 bases). Germline loops: CDR1 LGHNA, CDR2 YSLEER. The CDR3 runs to 16 residues. V dropped 0 bases and J dropped 2 bases, with 11 bases sitting between them. The CDR3 coding sequence is TGCGCCAGCAGCCAAGATCGGGGCAGGGCTGGAAACACCATATATTTT. Protein: CASSQDRGRAGNTIYF.

The chain is built from TRBV10-1 and TRBJ2-3; tentatively, D is TRBD2 (6 bases). CDR1 WNHNN and CDR2 SYGVQD come from the germline V gene (reference sequence). This CDR3 has 15 amino acids. The germline V and J ends were trimmed by 2 bases and 0 bases, with 9 bases remaining between them. The CDR3 loop reads CASSETGTSTDTQYF. CDR3 coding DNA: TGCGCCAGCAGTGAGACTGGGACTAGCACAGATACGCAGTATTTT.

The chain couples TRBV6-2 or TRBV6-3 to TRBJ2-3; D is uncertain. The CDR3 sequence is 15 residues long. Germline loops: CDR1 MNHEY, CDR2 SVGEGT. The germline V and J ends were trimmed by 5 bases and 1 base, with 13 bases remaining between them. Written as DNA, the CDR3 is TGTGCCAGCAGTATGACTCACATGGGCACAGATACGCAGTATTTT. Translation gives CASSMTHMGTDTQYF.

The chain couples TRBV7-9 to TRBJ2-5, with 9 bases aligning to TRBD2. Germline V gene sequence: CDR1 SEHNR, CDR2 FQNEAQ (reference sequence). The CDR3 loop spans 16 amino acids. J lost 3 bases, V lost 4 bases, and 9 bases had no gene match. The CDR3 sequence is CASSSNSGRKEETQYF. CDR3 DNA sequence: TGTGCCAGCAGCTCCAATAGCGGGAGAAAGGAAGAGACCCAGTACTTC.

The rearrangement links TRBV28 to TRBJ2-7; 7 bases are a match to TRBD2. CDR3 length equals 13 residues. The trim removed 5 bases at V and 3 bases at J, leaving 4 bases unmatched. CDR1 is MDHEN, CDR2 SYDVKM, per germline. CDR3 sequence (DNA): TGTGCCAGCAGTGGACTAGTAGGCTACGAGCAGTACTTC. Protein: CASSGLVGYEQYF.

The chain is built from TRBV10-2 and TRBJ1-4; D remains ambiguous. The germline V gene has CDR1 WSHSY and CDR2 SAAADI. This CDR3 is built from 13 residues. With 5 bases removed from V and 6 bases from J, the gap between germline ends came to 10 bases. The CDR3 coding sequence is TGCGCCAGCAGTATCGGGCATTATGAAAAACTGTTTTTT. It codes for CASSIGHYEKLFF.

The CDR3 nucleotides are TGTGCCAGCCGGACTAGCGCCCCTCCTTCCTACGAGCAGTACTTC. Encoded protein: CASRTSAPPSYEQYF. The gene calls are TRBV27 and TRBJ2-7, with TRBD2 matching over 9 bases. With V trimmed by 8 bases and J by 1 base, 9 bases remained unmatched. From germline, CDR1 is MNHEY and CDR2 SMNVEV (reference sequence). The CDR3 is made up of 15 amino acids.

The chain uses TRBV27 and TRBJ2-1, with 8 bases aligning to TRBD2. Trimming cost V 2 bases and J 4 bases; bases outside gene matches: 4. The CDR3 runs to 15 residues. The germline V gene encodes CDR1 MNHEY and CDR2 SMNVEV (reference sequence). CDR3 coding DNA: TGTGCCAGCAGTTTAGCGAGCGGGGGTTACAATGAGCAGTTCTTC. Amino acids: CASSLASGGYNEQFF.

The rearrangement joins TRBV29-1 to TRBJ2-1; 12 bases line up with TRBD2. This CDR3 comprises 18 residues. Unmatched junction bases numbered 19, after V lost 4 bases and J lost 9 bases. Germline lookup yields CDR1 SQVTM and CDR2 ANQGSEA. The CDR3 nucleotides read TGCAGCGTTGCCGTGGTCCTCGGGCTAGCGGGAGGGCCGAGTGAGCAGTTCTTC. Encoded protein: CSVAVVLGLAGGPSEQFF.

This clonotype showed up just once. The V call is TRBV28, the J call TRBJ2-1, with 8 bases aligning to TRBD2. Germline V gene data show CDR1 as MDHEN and CDR2 as SYDVKM. There are 14 residues in the CDR3. The J segment lost 8 bases and the V segment lost 8 bases, leaving 11 bases of the junction unmatched. CDR3 nucleotides: TGTGCCAGCCATAGCGGGGCCAAAGGGTATGAGCAGTTCTTC. Translation: CASHSGAKGYEQFF.